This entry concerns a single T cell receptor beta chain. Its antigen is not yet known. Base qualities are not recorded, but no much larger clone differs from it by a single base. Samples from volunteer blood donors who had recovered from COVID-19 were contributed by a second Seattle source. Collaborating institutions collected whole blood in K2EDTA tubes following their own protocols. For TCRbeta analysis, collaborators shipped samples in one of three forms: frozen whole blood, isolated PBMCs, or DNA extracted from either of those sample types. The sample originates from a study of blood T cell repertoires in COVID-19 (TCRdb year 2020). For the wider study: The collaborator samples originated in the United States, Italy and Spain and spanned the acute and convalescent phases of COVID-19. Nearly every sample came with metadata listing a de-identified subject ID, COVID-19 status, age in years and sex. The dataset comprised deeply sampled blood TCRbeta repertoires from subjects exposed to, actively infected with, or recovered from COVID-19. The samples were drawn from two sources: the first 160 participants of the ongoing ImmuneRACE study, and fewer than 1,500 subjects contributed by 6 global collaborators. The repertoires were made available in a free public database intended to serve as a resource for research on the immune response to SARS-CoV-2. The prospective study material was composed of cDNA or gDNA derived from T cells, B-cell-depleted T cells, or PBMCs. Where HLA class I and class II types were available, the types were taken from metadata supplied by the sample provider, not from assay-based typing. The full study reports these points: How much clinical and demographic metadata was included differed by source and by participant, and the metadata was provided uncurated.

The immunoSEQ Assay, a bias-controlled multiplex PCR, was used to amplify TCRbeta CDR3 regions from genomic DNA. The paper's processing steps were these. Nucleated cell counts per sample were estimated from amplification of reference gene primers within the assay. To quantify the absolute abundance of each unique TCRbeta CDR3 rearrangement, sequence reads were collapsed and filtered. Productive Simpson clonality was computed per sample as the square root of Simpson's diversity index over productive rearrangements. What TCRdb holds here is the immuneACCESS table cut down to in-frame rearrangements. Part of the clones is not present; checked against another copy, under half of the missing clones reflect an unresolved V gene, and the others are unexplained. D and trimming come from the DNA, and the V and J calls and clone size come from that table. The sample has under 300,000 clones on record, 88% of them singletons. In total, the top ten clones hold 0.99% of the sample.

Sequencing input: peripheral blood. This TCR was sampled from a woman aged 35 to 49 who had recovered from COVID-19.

The DNA sequence is TGTGCCTGGACCCGTAGCGGGGGCCAGCAGTACTTC. The encoded protein is CAWTRSGGQQYF. The chain uses TRBV30 and TRBJ2-7, and TRBD2 aligns with 9 junction nucleotides. The CDR3 has 12 amino acids, counting the end cysteine and phenylalanine. Only CDR3 DNA is held: 36 bases, read in frame from base 1. V is pruned by 4 bases and J by 8 bases, leaving 6 bases of the junction without a gene match. CDR1 and CDR2 are read off the germline V gene (reference sequence) as GTSNPN and SVGIG.